This entry features one TCR beta chain sequence. What antigen it recognizes has not been identified. It has no much larger one-base neighbor in the sample; base qualities were not kept. Library preparation used the immunoSEQ multiplex PCR assay. This is the immuneACCESS table as TCRdb keeps it, with only in-frame sequences that have V and J called. A part of the clones is gone; compared with another copy, unresolved V genes explain less than half, and the rest is unexplained. This sample gives approximately 8,500 clones in total; about 67% of them show up just once. Clones ranked in the top ten supply 30% to 40% of the sample. This sample stems from a study of chemoradiotherapy in HPV16-positive cancers (dated by TCRdb to between 2021 and 2023). Regarding the study in general: Candidate HPV-specific T-cell clones and common TCR motifs were defined by functional T-cell assays performed on cells from two HPV16-positive patients. The study asked whether T-cell immunity to the HPV oncoproteins E6 and E7 changes during chemoradiotherapy and whether this immunity affects survival. The candidate HPV-specific TCRs and motifs were subsequently tracked in TCR repertoires obtained from roughly 85 patients with HPV-related cancers. Broad study findings and their caveats: Expansion of candidate HPV-specific clones and E7-related TCR motifs was observed in the tumor microenvironment during treatment, whereas no such expansion was observed for non-HPV-specific T cells. The survival association was reported for HPV16-positive patients, and the functional definition of HPV-specific T cells was derived from only two HPV16-positive patients. In HPV16-positive patients, expansion of HPV-responsive T cells during chemoradiotherapy was associated with improved recurrence-free survival.

Repertoires were sampled multiple times during chemoradiotherapy, which allowed clonal expansion in the tumor microenvironment to be followed. This sample was taken from a patient who underwent chemoradiotherapy. The receptor's source is a human donor with HPV-associated anogenital cancer.

This receptor has the CDR3 CASRLGQGSYEQYF. The DNA sequence is TGTGCCAGCAGGCTGGGACAGGGCTCCTACGAGCAGTACTTC. This chain joins TRBV6-5 to TRBJ2-7; TRBD1 lines up with 9 middle nucleotides. From V the trimming removes 6 bases and from J it removes 0 bases, while the gene matches leave 3 bases of the junction unaccounted for. CDR1 MNHEY and CDR2 SVGAGI were looked up in the germline V gene. The cysteine opens and the phenylalanine closes a CDR3 of 14 amino acids. The CDR3 DNA has 42 bases and is translated from base 1.